Listed here are 18 T cell receptor beta chains from one sample, sequenced in a study of cytomegalovirus exposure and HLA in healthy donors (dated by TCRdb to about 2017). Libraries were made using the immunoSEQ multiplex PCR assay. A mixture of 60 forward primers for TCR Vbeta segments and 13 reverse primers for TCR Jbeta segments was used in the multiplex PCR. TCRdb limited this immuneACCESS table to in-frame rearrangements with V and J called. A share of clones is missing; checked studies link under half to unresolved V genes, and the rest is unexplained. The sample profile shows under 200,000 clones; approximately 88% of them were found once. Jointly, the top ten make up about 2.4% of the sample. The specimen was PBMCs. These receptors were obtained from a woman aged 50 to 60 in good health and CMV-seropositive.

The rearrangement joins TRBV19 to TRBJ1-2; TRBD1 aligns across 8 bases. The V segment lost 7 bases and the J segment 4 bases; nucleotides outside the gene matches: 5. The V gene's germline CDR1 is LNHDA and CDR2 SQIVND (reference sequence). The CDR3 is 13 amino acids. The CDR3 sequence: CASTPGQGYGYTF. In DNA, the CDR3 is TGTGCCAGTACCCCCGGACAGGGCTATGGCTACACCTTC.

V gene TRBV11-1 combines with J gene TRBJ2-5; 7 nucleotides match TRBD1. V lost 5 bases and J lost 5; bases outside the gene matches: 8. Looked up from germline, CDR1 is SGHAT and CDR2 is FQDESV (reference sequence). This CDR3 spans 14 amino acids. CDR3 protein: CASSPGQDLETQYF. In nucleotides, the CDR3 is TGTGCCAGCAGCCCAGGACAGGACCTGGAGACCCAGTACTTC.

This clone was counted a single time. The genes are TRBV6-6 and TRBJ2-7, with TRBD1 identical over 7 bases. This CDR3 has 14 residues. Germline V gene data show CDR1 as MNHNY and CDR2 as SVGAGI (reference sequence). The junction had 7 bases not matched to a gene; V was cut back by 6 bases and J by 2 bases. The CDR3 sequence: CASRPDQGAYEQYF. CDR3 DNA sequence: TGTGCCAGCAGACCGGATCAGGGGGCCTACGAGCAGTACTTC.

This clone was observed once. Here the CDR3 DNA reads TGTGCCAGCAGGGGGACAGGGGAGGATTCACCCCTCCACTTT. Translating gives CASRGTGEDSPLHF. The chain is built from TRBV28 and TRBJ1-6; 10 bases map to TRBD1. Germline values: CDR1 MDHEN, CDR2 SYDVKM. This CDR3 region has 14 residues. Germline trimming cut 6 bases from V and 8 bases from J; bases unmatched to any gene: 4.

This chain connects TRBV9 to TRBJ2-1, with 7 bases aligning to TRBD1. V lost 0 bases and J lost 3; bases outside the gene matches: 3. The CDR3 loop spans 15 amino acids. The germline V gene has CDR1 SGDLS and CDR2 YYNGEE. The CDR3: CASSVDRGSYNEQFF. CDR3 DNA: TGTGCCAGCAGCGTAGACAGGGGCAGCTACAATGAGCAGTTCTTC.

This clone was detected only a few times. The chain is built from TRBV4-1 and TRBJ2-2, with D perhaps TRBD2 (6 bases). Germline CDR1 is MGHRA and CDR2 is YSYEKL. CDR3 length equals 16 residues. V was trimmed by 0 bases and J by 4 bases, leaving 12 bases between them. CDR3 sequence reads: CASSQEGGARTGELFF. In DNA form, the CDR3 reads TGCGCCAGCAGCCAAGAAGGAGGGGCTCGCACCGGGGAGCTGTTTTTT.

The genes are TRBV6-5 and TRBJ1-6; 10 nucleotides agree with TRBD1. CDR3 length: 15 amino acids. Per germline, CDR1 MNHEY and CDR2 SVGAGI. V lost 2 bases and J lost 9; bases outside the gene matches: 4. In nucleotides, the CDR3 is TGTGCCAGCAGTTACCAGGACAGGGGGTCTTCACCCCTCCACTTT. Its protein is CASSYQDRGSSPLHF.

The genes are TRBV20-1 and TRBJ1-1; 7 nucleotides match TRBD1. Germline lookup yields CDR1 DFQATT and CDR2 SNEGSKA (reference sequence). V dropped 4 bases and J dropped 10; count of bases not matched to a gene: 6. CDR3 length: 11 amino acids. This CDR3 reads CSAIQGVVAFF. The CDR3 DNA follows: TGCAGTGCTATCCAGGGGGTTGTAGCTTTCTTT.

This clone was observed once. This chain connects TRBV5-1 to TRBJ1-4; D unclear. Germline V gene sequence: CDR1 SGHRS, CDR2 YFSETQ. The CDR3 covers 15 residues. V was pared by 1 base and J by 0 bases, with 7 bases between. CDR3 sequence reads: CASSLWAATNEKLFF. In DNA form, the CDR3 reads TGCGCCAGCAGCTTGTGGGCAGCAACTAATGAAAAACTGTTTTTT.

This sequence joins TRBV30 and TRBJ2-5; 10 nucleotides align to TRBD1. The CDR3 runs 12 residues. V was clipped by 8 bases and J by 5 bases; unmatched bases: 5. CDR1 GTSNPN and CDR2 SVGIG come from the germline V gene (reference sequence). CDR3 sequence reads: CAGRTGGETQYF. In DNA, the CDR3 is TGTGCCGGCCGGACAGGGGGGGAGACCCAGTACTTC.

The chain links TRBV7-9 to TRBJ1-1, with 7 bases identical to TRBD1. After removal of 4 bases from V and 1 base from J, the junction contained 12 bases not matched to a gene. Germline V gives CDR1 SEHNR, CDR2 FQNEAQ (reference sequence). CDR3 length: 17 amino acids. The CDR3 DNA reads TGTGCCAGCAGCTCCCTGACAGGGAGGAGCGGGAACACTGAAGCTTTCTTT. This sequence encodes CASSSLTGRSGNTEAFF. The whole variable domain, remainder taken from reference TRBV7-9 and TRBJ1-1, is DTGVSQNPRHKITKRGQNVTFRCDPISEHNRLYWYRQTLGQGPEFLTYFQNEAQLEKSRLLSDRFSAERPKGSFSTLEIQRTEQGDSAMYLCASSSLTGRSGNTEAFFGQGTRLTVV.

The J gene is TRBJ1-5, the V gene TRBV28; 7 nucleotides align to TRBD1. V trimming: 6 bases; J trimming: 0 bases; junction bases outside the gene matches: 5. This CDR3 region has 15 residues. The germline V gene encodes CDR1 MDHEN and CDR2 SYDVKM. The CDR3 reads CASSPTGISNQPQHF. DNA for the CDR3: TGTGCCAGCAGCCCGACAGGGATTAGCAATCAGCCCCAGCATTTT. The variable domain in full, with the rest retrieved from reference TRBV28 and TRBJ1-5, is DVKVTQSSRYLVKRTGEKVFLECVQDMDHENMFWYRQDPGLGLRLIYFSYDVKMKEKGDIPEGYSVSREKKERFSLILESASTNQTSMYLCASSPTGISNQPQHFGDGTRLSIL.

This clone was seen a few times. The chain has TRBV18 and TRBJ1-6; 7 bases align to TRBD1. This CDR3 comprises 16 residues. The V segment lost 1 base and the J segment 6 bases; nucleotides outside the gene matches: 6. Germline CDR1 and CDR2: KGHSH and LQKENI. The CDR3 DNA sequence: TGTGCCAGCTCACCACAGGACAGGCTAGTTAATTCACCCCTCCACTTT. Its translation: CASSPQDRLVNSPLHF.

V gene TRBV10-3 combines with J gene TRBJ1-2, with 12 positions matching TRBD1. The CDR3 is 15 amino acids. The junction had 5 bases not matched to a gene; V was cut back by 2 bases and J by 7 bases. Per germline, CDR1 ENHRY and CDR2 SYGVKD. The CDR3 region is CAISEGGQGARGYTF. The CDR3 DNA is TGTGCCATCAGTGAGGGGGGACAGGGGGCGCGTGGCTACACCTTC.

Note on this clone: The junction departs from germline at one end; a sequencing error may be responsible. This chain uses TRBV11-1 with TRBJ2-1, with D possibly TRBD2 on 7 matching bases. This CDR3 region has 16 residues. Germline CDR1 is SGHAT and CDR2 is FQDESV (reference sequence). CDR3 in DNA: TGTGCCAGCAACTTAATTGGGCCAGGGGAGGGCAATGAGCAGTTCTTC. Translation gives CASNLIGPGEGNEQFF.

The chain joins TRBV10-3 to TRBJ2-6; 13 bases are a match to TRBD2. The CDR3 extends over 17 amino acids. CDR1 ENHRY and CDR2 SYGVKD come from the germline V gene. V trimming: 6 bases; J trimming: 2 bases; junction bases outside the gene matches: 4. CDR3 sequence: CAISPLAGGPGANVLTF. The CDR3 DNA reads TGTGCCATCAGCCCACTAGCGGGGGGGCCTGGGGCCAACGTCCTGACTTTC.

V usage is TRBV19 and J usage is TRBJ2-2, with 12 bases fitting TRBD2. The CDR3 covers 16 residues. Looked up from germline, CDR1 is LNHDA and CDR2 is SQIVND (reference sequence). With 5 bases clipped from V and 7 bases from J, the junction kept 8 bases outside the gene matches. CDR3 nucleotides: TGTGCCAGTAGTTCCCCCGGGACTAGCGGGTTCGGGGAGCTGTTTTTT. Encoded protein: CASSSPGTSGFGELFF.

DNA of the CDR3: TGTGCCAGCAGCGAAGCCCCCTCGTCCTTGTCAGGGCTCTATGGCTACACCTTC. This sequence encodes CASSEAPSSLSGLYGYTF. This chain links TRBV9 with TRBJ1-2; possible D gene TRBD1, 5 bases. The CDR3 has 18 amino acids. The V and J ends lost 3 bases and 4 bases respectively, with 25 bases between them. Germline CDR1 and CDR2: SGDLS and YYNGEE.